The 16 T cell receptor beta chains presented below share a single source sample, sequenced in a study of OX40 agonist ivuxolimab in advanced cancers. Clones were read by immunoSEQ multiplex PCR, and TCRdb kept only the in-frame ones, dropping some. The sample contains 73,000 or so clones, 92% of which appear only once. Source: CD4+ or CD8+ T cells sorted from blood, taken in a trial of the OX40 agonist ivuxolimab. These TCRs come from an adult with an advanced solid tumor such as melanoma, head and neck, liver or kidney cancer.

CDR3 loop: CASSVRDRGPGEQFF. CDR3 sequence (DNA): TGTGCCAGCAGTGTACGGGACAGAGGACCCGGCGAGCAGTTCTTC. This chain joins TRBV2 and TRBJ2-1; TRBD1 matches at 7 bases. The CDR3 loop spans 15 amino acids. V was pared by 4 bases and J by 10 bases, with 13 bases of the junction left unmatched. Germline V gives CDR1 SNHLY, CDR2 FYNNEI.

The chain uses TRBV19 and TRBJ2-1; 12 nucleotides match TRBD2. The germline V gene encodes CDR1 LNHDA and CDR2 SQIVND (reference sequence). The trim removed 1 base at V and 9 bases at J, leaving 22 bases unmatched. The CDR3 contains 21 residues. CDR3 bases: TGTGCCAGTAGTATAGGAACGGGACTAGCGGGCTACTTTTCTCGAGGTGGTGAGCAGTTCTTC. It encodes CASSIGTGLAGYFSRGGEQFF. Full variable domain (rest looked up from reference TRBV19 and TRBJ2-1): DGGITQSPKYLFRKEGQNVTLSCEQNLNHDAMYWYRQDPGQGLRLIYYSQIVNDFQKGDIAEGYSVSREKKESFPLTVTSAQKNPTAFYLCASSIGTGLAGYFSRGGEQFFGPGTRLTVL.

The chain combines TRBV6-1 with TRBJ2-7, with D possibly being TRBD1 or TRBD2 (5 bases each). This CDR3 contains 12 residues. Germline assignment: CDR1 MNHNS and CDR2 SASEGT. V was trimmed by 6 bases and J by 4 bases, leaving 10 bases between them. The CDR3 is CASRLGRYEQYF. DNA of the CDR3: TGTGCCAGCAGACTGGGACGGTACGAGCAGTACTTC.

On this clone itself: At one end the junction does not follow the germline gene, possibly because of a read error. The CDR3 is CASSEVRAGPLF. DNA for the CDR3: TGTGCCAGCAGTGAGGTGCGGGCCGGGCCCCTCTTC. The chain recombines TRBV6-1 with TRBJ2-1; a weak D match, TRBD2 (5 bases). Germline V gene sequence: CDR1 MNHNS, CDR2 SASEGT. The CDR3 runs to 12 residues.

The chain combines TRBV18 with TRBJ1-1, with TRBD1 as a possible D gene (5 bases). The length of the CDR3 is 15 residues. V was cut by 0 bases and J by 4 bases, with 12 bases left in between. Germline V gene lookup returns CDR1 KGHSH and CDR2 LQKENI. The CDR3 reads CASSPPTGSVTEAFF. CDR3 coding DNA: TGTGCCAGCTCACCACCCACAGGCAGCGTCACTGAAGCTTTCTTT.

The chain employs TRBV29-1 and TRBJ2-1; D ambiguous. Trimming stripped 8 bases from V and 1 base from J, with 15 bases between. The CDR3 length is 14 residues. The germline gives CDR1 SQVTM, CDR2 ANQGSEA. The CDR3 reads CSSATSGSYNEQFF. CDR3 coding DNA: TGCAGCTCCGCGACAAGTGGGTCCTACAATGAGCAGTTCTTC.

This clone has a single count. The V call is TRBV18, the J call TRBJ2-2; D gene unclear. The germline V and J ends were trimmed by 0 bases and 8 bases, with 10 bases remaining between them. Germline CDR1 is KGHSH and CDR2 is LQKENI. The CDR3 is 14 residues long. Written as DNA, the CDR3 is TGTGCCAGCTCACCACCCTCATCTGGTGGGGAGCTGTTTTTT. Protein product: CASSPPSSGGELFF.

The CDR3 nucleotides read TGCAGCGTTGCCATCCAGAGGGCAGGTGGGGGCTACACCTTC. This translates into CSVAIQRAGGGYTF. This chain uses TRBV29-1 with TRBJ1-2, with unresolved D. Looked up from germline, CDR1 is SQVTM and CDR2 is ANQGSEA. CDR3 size: 14 residues. V was shortened by 4 bases and J by 8 bases, with 20 bases between the two germline ends. The full variable domain, rest sourced from reference TRBV29-1 and TRBJ1-2, is SAVISQKPSRDICQRGTSLTIQCQVDSQVTMMFWYRQQPGQSLTLIATANQGSEATYESGFVIDKFPISRPNLTFSTLTVSNMSPEDSSIYLCSVAIQRAGGGYTFGSGTRLTVV.

The rearrangement uses TRBV6-5 and TRBJ1-1; 7 bases align to TRBD1. The CDR3 runs to 13 residues. CDR1 is MNHEY and CDR2 is SVGAGI in the germline V gene. V lost 6 bases and J lost 5; bases outside the gene matches: 6. Here the CDR3 reads CASSRDRWTEAFF. The DNA for the CDR3 is TGTGCCAGCAGCCGGGACAGATGGACTGAAGCTTTCTTT.

The V gene is TRBV5-1, the J gene TRBJ1-2, with D uncertain. Between the trimmed V and J ends, which lost 0 bases and 4 bases, there was a span of 7 bases. Germline loops: CDR1 SGHRS, CDR2 YFSETQ. This CDR3 has 13 residues. For the CDR3, the DNA is TGCGCCAGCAGCTTGGAGAGCGGCTATGGCTACACCTTC. Protein product: CASSLESGYGYTF.

V and J are TRBV19 and TRBJ2-2, with 10 bases identical to TRBD2. This CDR3 spans 16 amino acids. Trimming removed 5 bases from V and 4 bases from J; junction bases left unmatched: 7. Germline lookup yields CDR1 LNHDA and CDR2 SQIVND (reference sequence). The CDR3 sequence is CASSGLAGGLTGELFF. The CDR3 DNA is TGTGCCAGTAGTGGATTAGCGGGAGGACTCACCGGGGAGCTGTTTTTT.

This clone was observed once. The J gene is TRBJ2-4, the V gene TRBV18, with 7 bases that match TRBD1. This CDR3 contains 17 residues. Trimming took 4 bases from V and 0 from J; bases not matched to a gene: 9. Germline-derived CDR1 and CDR2 are KGHSH and LQKENI. The CDR3 DNA reads as TGTGCCAGCTCACTCCGTCGACAGGGCCTAGCCAAAAACATTCAGTACTTC. This encodes CASSLRRQGLAKNIQYF.

This chain connects TRBV30 to TRBJ2-7; TRBD1 matches 7 bases. This CDR3 contains 13 residues. J was trimmed by 6 bases and V by 0 bases; bases with no gene match: 5. The germline V gene encodes CDR1 GTSNPN and CDR2 SVGIG (reference sequence). CDR3 sequence reads: CAWSVQGTAEQYF. CDR3 sequence (DNA): TGTGCCTGGAGTGTGCAGGGGACAGCCGAGCAGTACTTC.

This clone was detected only once. This sequence joins TRBV19 and TRBJ2-1; D might be TRBD2 (6 bases). Trimming stripped 5 bases from V and 5 bases from J, with 19 bases between. Germline V gene lookup returns CDR1 LNHDA and CDR2 SQIVND (reference sequence). CDR3 length: 16 residues. CDR3 region: CASSVRIGRGDNEQFF. CDR3 sequence (DNA): TGTGCCAGTAGTGTGAGGATTGGGCGGGGAGACAATGAGCAGTTCTTC.

This chain joins TRBV27 and TRBJ2-1, with 7 bases matching TRBD1. This CDR3 region has 14 residues. J lost 7 bases, V lost 7 bases, and 10 bases had no gene match. Per germline, CDR1 MNHEY and CDR2 SMNVEV (reference sequence). CDR3 protein: CASTPVGTVNEQFF. Written as DNA, the CDR3 is TGTGCCAGCACGCCGGTCGGGACAGTTAATGAGCAGTTCTTC.

This rearrangement joins TRBV10-2 to TRBJ2-7, with D possibly being TRBD1 or TRBD2 (5 bases each). V was clipped by 8 bases and J by 6 bases, with 8 bases between them. Germline CDR1 is WSHSY and CDR2 is SAAADI. This CDR3 contains 10 residues. The CDR3 protein is CASRGGEQYF. CDR3 in DNA: TGCGCCAGCCGTGGGGGCGAGCAGTACTTC.